This T cell receptor (beta chain) originates from a study of blood T cells in healthy people across ages. On this clonotype itself: Its antigen remains unknown.

Findings and limits, study-wide: When set beside aged donors, long-lived donors presented more naive CD4+ cells and higher diversity. Unknown donor CMV status possibly confounded expanded clonotype changes.

Per the germline V gene, CDR1 is SGHTA and CDR2 is FQGNSA. V lost 5 bases, J lost 7 bases, and 17 bases lay in between. The CDR3 is 14 amino acids. A second PCR of 7 to 11 cycles used a sample-barcoded 5' primer and a J-beta primer mix. Each TCR beta cDNA got a 12-nucleotide random molecular identifier. Paired-end reads containing CDR3 totaled no fewer than 2.5 million for each sample. TCRdb re-analysed the 5' RACE reads in MiXCR, keeping a single row per CDR3 protein. Of hundreds of thousands of distinct CDR3 sequences listed, about 42% are singletons. Source material: blood. This TCR derives from a man between 60 and 75 years old in good health. The V and J genes are TRBV7-2 and TRBJ1-2; perhaps TRBD1 as D (5 bases). The CDR3 is CASSSGRGGLGYTF. The CDR3 region has the DNA TGTGCCAGCAGCAGCGGTAGGGGAGGCCTTGGCTACACCTTC. Together with reference TRBV7-2 and TRBJ1-2, the CDR3 gives the full variable domain: GAGVSQSPSNKVTEKGKDVELRCDPISGHTALYWYRQSLGQGLEFLIYFQGNSAPDKSGLPSDRFSAERTGGSVSTLTIQRTQQEDSAVYLCASSSGRGGLGYTFGSGTRLTVV.